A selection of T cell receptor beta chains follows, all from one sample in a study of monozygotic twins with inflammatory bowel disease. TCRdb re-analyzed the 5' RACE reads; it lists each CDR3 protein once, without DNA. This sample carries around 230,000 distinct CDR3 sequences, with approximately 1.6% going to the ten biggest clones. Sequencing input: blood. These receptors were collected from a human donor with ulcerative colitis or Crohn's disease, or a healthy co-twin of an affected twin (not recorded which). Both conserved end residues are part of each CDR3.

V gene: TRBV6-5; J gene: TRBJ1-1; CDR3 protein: CASSYKGGSDEAFF
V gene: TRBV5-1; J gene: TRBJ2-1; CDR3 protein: CASVGSANEQFF
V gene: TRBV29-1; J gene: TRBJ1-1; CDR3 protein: CSVAKGAEAFF
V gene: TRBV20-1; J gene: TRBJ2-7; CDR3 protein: CSASGQGTPTYEQYF
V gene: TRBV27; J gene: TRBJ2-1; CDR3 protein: CASSAAYNEQFF
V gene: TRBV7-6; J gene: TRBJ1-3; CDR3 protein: CASSPRTGSHSGNTIYF
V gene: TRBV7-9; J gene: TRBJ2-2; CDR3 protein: CASGHQNTGELFF
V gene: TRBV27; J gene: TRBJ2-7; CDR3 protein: CASSRERNFYEQYF
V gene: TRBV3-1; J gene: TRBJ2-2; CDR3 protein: CASSQGLDRNTGELFF
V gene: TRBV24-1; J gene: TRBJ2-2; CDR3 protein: CATSDLRQGGGLTGELFF
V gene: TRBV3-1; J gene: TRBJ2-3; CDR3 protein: CASSQARFGDTQYF
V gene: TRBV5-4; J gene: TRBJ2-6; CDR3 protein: CASSADRESGANVLTF
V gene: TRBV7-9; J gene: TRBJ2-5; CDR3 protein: CASSNHDGETQYF
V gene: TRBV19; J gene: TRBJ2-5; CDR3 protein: CARRTSGVEETQYF
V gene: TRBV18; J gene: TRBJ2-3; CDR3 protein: CASSPVDPTDTQYF
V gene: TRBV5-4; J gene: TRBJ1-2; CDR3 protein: CASSLGRDRYGYTF
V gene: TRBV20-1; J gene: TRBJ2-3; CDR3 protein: CSAPGGSGGSSTQYF
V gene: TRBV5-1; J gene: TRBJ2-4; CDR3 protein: CASSLATGVAKNIQYF
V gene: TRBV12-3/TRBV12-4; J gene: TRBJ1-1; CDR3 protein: CASSPAQTPRGRNTEAFF
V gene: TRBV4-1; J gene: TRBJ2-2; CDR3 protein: CASSQASGDTNGELFF
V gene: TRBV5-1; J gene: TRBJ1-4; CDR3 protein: CASSLVKGNEKLFF
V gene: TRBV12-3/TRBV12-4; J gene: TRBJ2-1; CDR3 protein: CASSLILPSEQFF
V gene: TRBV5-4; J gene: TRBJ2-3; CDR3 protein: CASSPDHFEDTQYF
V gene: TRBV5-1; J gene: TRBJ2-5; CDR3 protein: CASSFSETQYF
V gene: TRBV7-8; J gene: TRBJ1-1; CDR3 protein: CASSLVDRGNTEAFF
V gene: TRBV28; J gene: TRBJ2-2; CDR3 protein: CASSYQGAGTGELFF
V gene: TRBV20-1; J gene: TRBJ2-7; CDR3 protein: CSAMDIASNYEQYF